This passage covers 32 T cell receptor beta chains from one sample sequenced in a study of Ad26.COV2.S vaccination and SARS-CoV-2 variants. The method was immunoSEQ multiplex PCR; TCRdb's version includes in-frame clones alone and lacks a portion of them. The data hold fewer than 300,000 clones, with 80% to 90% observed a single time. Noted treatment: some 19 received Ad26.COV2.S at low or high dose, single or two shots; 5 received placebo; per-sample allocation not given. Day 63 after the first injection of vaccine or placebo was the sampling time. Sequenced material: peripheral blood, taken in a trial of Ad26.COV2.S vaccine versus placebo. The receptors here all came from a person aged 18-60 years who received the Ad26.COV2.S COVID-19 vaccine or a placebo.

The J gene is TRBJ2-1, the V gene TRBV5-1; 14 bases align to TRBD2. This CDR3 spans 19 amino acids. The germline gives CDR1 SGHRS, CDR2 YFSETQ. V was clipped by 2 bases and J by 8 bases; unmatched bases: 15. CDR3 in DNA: TGCGCCAGCAGCTTAATTTCCCGGACTAGCGGGAGGCTTATGGATGAGCAGTTCTTC. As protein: CASSLISRTSGRLMDEQFF.

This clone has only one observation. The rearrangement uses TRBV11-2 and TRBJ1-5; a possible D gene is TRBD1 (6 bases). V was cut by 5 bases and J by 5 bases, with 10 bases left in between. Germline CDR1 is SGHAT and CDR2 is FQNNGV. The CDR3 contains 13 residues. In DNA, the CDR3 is TGTGCCAGCAGCCTGGACAGATATCAGCCCCAGCATTTT. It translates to CASSLDRYQPQHF.

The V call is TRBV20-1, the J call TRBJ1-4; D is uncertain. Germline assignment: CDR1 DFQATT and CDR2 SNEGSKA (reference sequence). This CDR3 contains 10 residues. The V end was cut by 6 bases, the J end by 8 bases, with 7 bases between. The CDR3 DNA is TGCAGTGCGCAAACAGAAAAACTGTTTTTT. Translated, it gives CSAQTEKLFF.

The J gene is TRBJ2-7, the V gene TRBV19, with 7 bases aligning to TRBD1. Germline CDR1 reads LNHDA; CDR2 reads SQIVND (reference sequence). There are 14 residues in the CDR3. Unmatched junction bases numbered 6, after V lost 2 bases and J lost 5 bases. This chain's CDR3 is CASSINRGSNEQYF. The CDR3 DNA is TGTGCCAGTAGTATAAACAGGGGAAGCAACGAGCAGTACTTC.

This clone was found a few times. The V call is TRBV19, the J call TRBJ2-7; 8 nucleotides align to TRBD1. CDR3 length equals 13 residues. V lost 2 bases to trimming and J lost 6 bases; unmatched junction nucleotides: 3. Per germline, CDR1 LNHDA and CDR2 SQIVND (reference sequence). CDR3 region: CASSITGGIEQYF. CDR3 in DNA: TGTGCCAGTAGTATAACAGGGGGTATCGAGCAGTACTTC. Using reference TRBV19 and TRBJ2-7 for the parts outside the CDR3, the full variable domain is DGGITQSPKYLFRKEGQNVTLSCEQNLNHDAMYWYRQDPGQGLRLIYYSQIVNDFQKGDIAEGYSVSREKKESFPLTVTSAQKNPTAFYLCASSITGGIEQYFGPGTRLTVT.

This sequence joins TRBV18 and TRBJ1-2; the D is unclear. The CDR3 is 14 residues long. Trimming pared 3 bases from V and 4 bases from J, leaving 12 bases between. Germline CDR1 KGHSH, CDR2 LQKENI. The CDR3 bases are TGTGCCAGCTCACCTGCCAGAGACCCCTATGGCTACACCTTC. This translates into CASSPARDPYGYTF.

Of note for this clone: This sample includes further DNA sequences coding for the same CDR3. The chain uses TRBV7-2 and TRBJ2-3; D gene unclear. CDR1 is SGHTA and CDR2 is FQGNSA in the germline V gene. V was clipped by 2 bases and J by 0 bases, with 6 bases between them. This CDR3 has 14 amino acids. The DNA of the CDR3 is TGTGCCAGCAGCTTATCTACTAGCACAGATACGCAGTATTTT. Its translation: CASSLSTSTDTQYF.

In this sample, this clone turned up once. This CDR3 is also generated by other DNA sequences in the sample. The CDR3, as DNA: TGTGCCAGCTCACCAGGCATTCAAGAGACCCAGTACTTC. As protein: CASSPGIQETQYF. J is TRBJ2-5 and V is TRBV18; no clear D gene. This CDR3 spans 13 amino acids. The V gene lost 2 bases and the J gene lost 2 bases, with 6 bases spanning the gap. Germline V gene lookup returns CDR1 KGHSH and CDR2 LQKENI. Combining the CDR3 with reference TRBV18 and TRBJ2-5 gives the whole variable domain NAGVMQNPRHLVRRRGQEARLRCSPMKGHSHVYWYRQLPEEGLKFMVYLQKENIIDESGMPKERFSAEFPKEGPSILRIQQVVRGDSAAYFCASSPGIQETQYFGPGTRLLVL.

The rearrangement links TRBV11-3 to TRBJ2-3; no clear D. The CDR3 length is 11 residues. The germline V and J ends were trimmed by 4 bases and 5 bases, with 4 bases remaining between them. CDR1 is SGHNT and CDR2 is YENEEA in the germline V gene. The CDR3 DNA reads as TGTGCCAGCAGCTCGGTAGATACGCAGTATTTT. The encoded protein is CASSSVDTQYF.

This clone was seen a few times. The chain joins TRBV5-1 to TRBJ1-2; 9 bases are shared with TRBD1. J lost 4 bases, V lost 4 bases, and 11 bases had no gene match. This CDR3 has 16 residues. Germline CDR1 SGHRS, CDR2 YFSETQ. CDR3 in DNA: TGCGCCAGCAGCCAAGAAGGGACAGGGATGAGCTATGGCTACACCTTC. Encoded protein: CASSQEGTGMSYGYTF. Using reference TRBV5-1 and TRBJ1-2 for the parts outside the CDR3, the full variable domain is KAGVTQTPRYLIKTRGQQVTLSCSPISGHRSVSWYQQTPGQGLQFLFEYFSETQRNKGNFPGRFSGRQFSNSRSEMNVSTLELGDSALYLCASSQEGTGMSYGYTFGSGTRLTVV.

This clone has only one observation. The CDR3 DNA sequence: TGTGCCAGCAGCACTGCTCCAGGGGGCACTGAAGCTTTCTTT. It specifies CASSTAPGGTEAFF. This chain links TRBV11-2 with TRBJ1-1; 7 positions match TRBD1. The CDR3 length is 14 residues. Per germline, CDR1 SGHAT and CDR2 FQNNGV. V lost 5 bases and J lost 4; bases outside the gene matches: 7.

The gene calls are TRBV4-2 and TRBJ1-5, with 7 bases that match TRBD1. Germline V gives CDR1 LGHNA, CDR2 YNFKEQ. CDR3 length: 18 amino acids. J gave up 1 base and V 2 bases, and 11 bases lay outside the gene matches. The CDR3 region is CASSQRGGGGESNQPQHF. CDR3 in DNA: TGTGCCAGCAGCCAACGTGGGGGAGGGGGCGAGAGCAATCAGCCCCAGCATTTT.

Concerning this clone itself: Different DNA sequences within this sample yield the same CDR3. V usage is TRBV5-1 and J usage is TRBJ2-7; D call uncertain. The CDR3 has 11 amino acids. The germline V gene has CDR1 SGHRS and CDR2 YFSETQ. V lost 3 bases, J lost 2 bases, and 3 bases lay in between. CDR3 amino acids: CASSSTYEQYF. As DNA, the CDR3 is TGCGCCAGCAGCTCGACCTACGAGCAGTACTTC. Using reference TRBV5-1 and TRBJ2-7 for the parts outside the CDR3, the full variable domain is KAGVTQTPRYLIKTRGQQVTLSCSPISGHRSVSWYQQTPGQGLQFLFEYFSETQRNKGNFPGRFSGRQFSNSRSEMNVSTLELGDSALYLCASSSTYEQYFGPGTRLTVT.

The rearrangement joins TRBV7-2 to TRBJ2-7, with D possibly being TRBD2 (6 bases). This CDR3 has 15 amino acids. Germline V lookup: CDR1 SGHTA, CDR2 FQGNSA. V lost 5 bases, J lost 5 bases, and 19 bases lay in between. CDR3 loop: CASSPRPTEGHEQYF. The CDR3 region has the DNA TGTGCCAGCAGCCCTAGACCCACGGAGGGACACGAGCAGTACTTC.

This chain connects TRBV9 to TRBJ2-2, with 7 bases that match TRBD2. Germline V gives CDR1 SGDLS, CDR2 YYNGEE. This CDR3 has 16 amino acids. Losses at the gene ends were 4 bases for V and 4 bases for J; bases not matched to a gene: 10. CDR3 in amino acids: CASSSRLIAGTGELFF. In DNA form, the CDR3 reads TGTGCCAGCAGCTCCCGATTAATAGCGGGCACCGGGGAGCTGTTTTTT.

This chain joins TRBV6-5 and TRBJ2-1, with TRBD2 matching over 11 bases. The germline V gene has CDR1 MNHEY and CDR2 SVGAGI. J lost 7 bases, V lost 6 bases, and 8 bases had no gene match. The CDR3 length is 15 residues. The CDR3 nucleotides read TGTGCCAGCAGGTTGACTAGCGGGATATATAATGAGCAGTTCTTC. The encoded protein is CASRLTSGIYNEQFF.

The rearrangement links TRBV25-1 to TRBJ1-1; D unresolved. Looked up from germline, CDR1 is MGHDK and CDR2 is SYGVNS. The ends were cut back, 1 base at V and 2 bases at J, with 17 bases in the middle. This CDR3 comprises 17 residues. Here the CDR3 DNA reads TGTGCCAGCAGTGAATCAGGTAATTTGCCGGGAAACACTGAAGCTTTCTTT. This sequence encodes CASSESGNLPGNTEAFF.

The chain's CDR3 is CASSPGQAPYGYTF. CDR3 in DNA: TGTGCCAGCAGCCCCGGACAGGCCCCATATGGCTACACCTTC. This rearrangement joins TRBV9 to TRBJ1-2; TRBD1 aligns across 7 bases. The germline CDR1 and CDR2 sequences are SGDLS and YYNGEE. The length of the CDR3 is 14 residues. The J segment lost 5 bases and the V segment lost 4 bases, leaving 8 bases of the junction unmatched.

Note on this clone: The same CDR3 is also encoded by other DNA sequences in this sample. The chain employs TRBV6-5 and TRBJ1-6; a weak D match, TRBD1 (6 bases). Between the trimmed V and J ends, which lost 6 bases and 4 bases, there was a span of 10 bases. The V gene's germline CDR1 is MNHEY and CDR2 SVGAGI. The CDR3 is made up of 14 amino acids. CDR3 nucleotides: TGTGCCAGCAGCCTGGACAGATATAATTCACCCCTCCACTTT. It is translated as CASSLDRYNSPLHF.

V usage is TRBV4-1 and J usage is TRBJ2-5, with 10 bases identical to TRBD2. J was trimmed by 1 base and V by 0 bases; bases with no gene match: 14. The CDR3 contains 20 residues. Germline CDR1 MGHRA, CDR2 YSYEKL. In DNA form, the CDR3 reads TGCGCCAGCAGCCAAGATCACTCTAGCGGGGGCTCCCGGACCCAAGAGACCCAGTACTTC. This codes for CASSQDHSSGGSRTQETQYF.

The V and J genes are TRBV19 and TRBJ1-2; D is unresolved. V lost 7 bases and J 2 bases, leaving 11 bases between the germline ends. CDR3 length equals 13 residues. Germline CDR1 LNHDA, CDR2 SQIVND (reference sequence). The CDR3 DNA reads TGTGCCAGTAAAAACAGTAAAAACTATGGCTACACCTTC. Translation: CASKNSKNYGYTF.

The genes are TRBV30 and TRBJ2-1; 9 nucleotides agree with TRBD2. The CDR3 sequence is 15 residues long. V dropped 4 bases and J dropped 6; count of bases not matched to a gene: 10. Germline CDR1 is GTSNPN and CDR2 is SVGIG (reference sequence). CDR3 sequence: CAWIKGAGGLNEQFF. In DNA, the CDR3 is TGTGCCTGGATCAAAGGAGCGGGAGGACTCAATGAGCAGTTCTTC. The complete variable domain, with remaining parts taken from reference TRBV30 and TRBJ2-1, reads SQTIHQWPATLVQPVGSPLSLECTVEGTSNPNLYWYRQAAGRGLQLLFYSVGIGQISSEVPQNLSASRPQDRQFILSSKKLLLSDSGFYLCAWIKGAGGLNEQFFGPGTRLTVL.

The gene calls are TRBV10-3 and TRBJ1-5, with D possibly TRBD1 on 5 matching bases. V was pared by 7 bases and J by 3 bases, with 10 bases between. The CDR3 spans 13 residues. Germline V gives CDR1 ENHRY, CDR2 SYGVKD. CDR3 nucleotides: TGTGCCATCACCGGGGGGATCAATCAGCCCCAGCATTTT. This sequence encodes CAITGGINQPQHF.

The CDR3 sequence is CASSGGDPGELFF. The CDR3 DNA is TGTGCCAGCAGCGGCGGGGACCCCGGGGAGCTGTTTTTT. This chain uses TRBV6-5 with TRBJ2-2, with D possibly being TRBD2 (6 bases). Per germline, CDR1 MNHEY and CDR2 SVGAGI. This CDR3 region has 13 residues. The ends were cut back, 6 bases at V and 6 bases at J, with 11 bases in the middle.

The CDR3 DNA sequence: TGTGCCAGCAGTAGTGAGGGGATCCAAGAGACCCAGTACTTC. Its protein product is CASSSEGIQETQYF. The rearrangement uses TRBV6-2 or TRBV6-3 and TRBJ2-5; D is tentatively TRBD1 or TRBD2 (5 bases each). This CDR3 has 14 residues. Germline assignment: CDR1 MNHEY and CDR2 SVGEGT. Trimming removed 5 bases at V and 1 base at J, with 11 bases between.

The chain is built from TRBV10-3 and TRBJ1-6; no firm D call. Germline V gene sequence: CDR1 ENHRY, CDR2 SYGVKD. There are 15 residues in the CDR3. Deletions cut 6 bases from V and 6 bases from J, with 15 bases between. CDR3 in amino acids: CAISPAGSGNSPLHF. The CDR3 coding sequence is TGTGCCATCAGCCCCGCGGGGTCTGGTAATTCACCCCTCCACTTT.

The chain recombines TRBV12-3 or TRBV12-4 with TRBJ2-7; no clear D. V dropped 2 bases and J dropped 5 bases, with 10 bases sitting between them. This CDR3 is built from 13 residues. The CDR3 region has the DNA TGTGCCAGCAGTTTAAGCGCTACCCACGAGCAGTACTTC. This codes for CASSLSATHEQYF.

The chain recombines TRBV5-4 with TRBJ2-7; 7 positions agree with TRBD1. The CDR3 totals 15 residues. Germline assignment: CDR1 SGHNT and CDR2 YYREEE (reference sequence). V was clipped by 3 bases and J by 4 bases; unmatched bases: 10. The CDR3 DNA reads TGTGCCAGCAGCTCCCCGACAGGGATGATATACGAGCAGTACTTC. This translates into CASSSPTGMIYEQYF.

CDR3 sequence reads: CASSITGSYEQYF. CDR3 nucleotide sequence: TGTGCCAGTAGTATTACAGGCTCCTACGAGCAGTACTTC. The chain carries TRBV19 and TRBJ2-7; possibly TRBD1 for D (5 bases). CDR1 and CDR2 from the germline V gene are LNHDA and SQIVND (reference sequence). The ends were cut back, 3 bases at V and 0 bases at J, with 6 bases in the middle. This CDR3 is built from 13 residues. The full variable domain, rest sourced from reference TRBV19 and TRBJ2-7, is DGGITQSPKYLFRKEGQNVTLSCEQNLNHDAMYWYRQDPGQGLRLIYYSQIVNDFQKGDIAEGYSVSREKKESFPLTVTSAQKNPTAFYLCASSITGSYEQYFGPGTRLTVT.

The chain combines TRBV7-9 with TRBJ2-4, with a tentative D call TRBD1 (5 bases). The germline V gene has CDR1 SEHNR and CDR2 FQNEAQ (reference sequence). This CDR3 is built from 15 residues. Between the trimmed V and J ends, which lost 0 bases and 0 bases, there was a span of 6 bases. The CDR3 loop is CASSLAGVAKNIQYF. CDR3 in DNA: TGTGCCAGCAGCTTAGCAGGGGTAGCCAAAAACATTCAGTACTTC.

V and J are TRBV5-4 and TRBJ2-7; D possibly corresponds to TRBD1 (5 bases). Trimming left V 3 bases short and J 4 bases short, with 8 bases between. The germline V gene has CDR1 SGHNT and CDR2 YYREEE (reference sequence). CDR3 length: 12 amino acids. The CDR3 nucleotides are TGTGCCAGCAGCTCCGGACAATACGAGCAGTACTTC. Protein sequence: CASSSGQYEQYF.

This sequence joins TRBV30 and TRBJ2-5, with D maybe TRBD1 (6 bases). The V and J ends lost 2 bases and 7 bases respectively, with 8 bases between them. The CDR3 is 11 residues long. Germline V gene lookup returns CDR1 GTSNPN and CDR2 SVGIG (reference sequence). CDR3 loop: CAWSLGATQYF. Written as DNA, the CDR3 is TGTGCCTGGAGTCTGGGGGCGACCCAGTACTTC.